This T cell receptor (beta chain) stems from a study of control samples from healthy donors and cancer patients. Here immunoSEQ multiplex PCR was the method, and the copy in TCRdb shows in-frame clones only, minus some. The data contain around 120,000 clones, 90% to 95% of them singletons. The sample was PBMCs. The clonotype originates from a man in his fifties with head and neck cancer.

The CDR3: CASSYSTRNNSPLHF. The DNA for the CDR3 is TGTGCCAGCAGTTACTCTACAAGAAATAATTCACCCCTCCACTTT. The J gene is TRBJ1-6, the V gene TRBV6-5; D gene unclear. In germline, CDR1 is MNHEY, CDR2 SVGAGI. V lost 0 bases and J 5 bases, leaving 8 bases between the germline ends. The CDR3 has 15 residues.